This T cell receptor (beta chain) was obtained from a study of cytomegalovirus exposure and HLA in healthy donors. Study-wide results and caveats: Later, an analysis found that TCR clusters from the first cohort tended to co-occur in the roughly 130 validation repertoires. More than 150 TCR beta chains were listed as cytomegalovirus-associated.

Worth noting for this clone: The antigen is not known.

The donors were part of the approximately 130-subject validation cohort, which stood apart from the roughly 640-subject first cohort. Profiled with immunoSEQ multiplex PCR; TCRdb holds only in-frame clones, not every one. The table has hundreds of thousands of clones, approximately 87% seen once. CDR3 length: 15 residues. Germline V lookup: CDR1 MNHEY, CDR2 SMNVEV (reference sequence). Trimming took 2 bases from V and 1 from J, leaving 12 bases between them. The material sequenced was PBMCs. The chain joins TRBV27 to TRBJ2-7; tentatively, D is TRBD1 (5 bases). The clonotype comes from a man aged 18-30 years in good health and CMV-seronegative. The CDR3 bases are TGTGCCAGCAGTTTAACAGGTGTTCTATCCTACGAGCAGTACTTC. It translates to CASSLTGVLSYEQYF.